This TCR beta chain was profiled in a study of Graves' ophthalmopathy and Graves' hyperthyroidism. From RNA, the CDR3 regions of TCR beta chains were amplified and sequenced. First-round RT-PCR employed HTBI primers, with a second-round multiplex PCR after it. TCRdb redid the calling of the multiplex PCR reads with MiXCR, one entry per CDR3 protein. The table has about 620,000 distinct CDR3 sequences, 22% seen once; the top ten hold more than 5.5%. Germline V gene lookup returns CDR1 SNHLY and CDR2 FYNNEI. There are 17 residues in the CDR3. V was pared by 6 bases and J by 6 bases, with 23 bases between. This clonotype was counted ten times or more.

The chain links TRBV2 to TRBJ2-2; TRBD2 might be the D (5 bases). Sequences were obtained from peripheral blood. This receptor was taken from a woman aged 18-29 years with stable Graves' hyperthyroidism. Some clones in this sample may be carry-over from other donors' samples. DNA for the CDR3: TGTGCCAGCAGCCCCGGGTCGTCGGGGTTAAGTTCCGGGGAGCTGTTTTTT. Its protein is CASSPGSSGLSSGELFF.